The clone carrying this T cell receptor beta chain has a handful of counts. What it recognizes is unknown. The record originates from a study of T-cell memory formation after mild COVID-19. Background on the study: Clusters were largely donor specific. Study-wide results and caveats: Researchers report contracting CD4+ clones mostly in CM and EM, with CD8+ clones in EMRA. Several responding clones turned up in pre-infection memory, indicating that cross-reactive memory may have taken part.

TCRdb re-called the 5' RACE reads with MiXCR, one entry per CDR3 protein. In the table there are roughly 500,000 distinct CDR3 sequences, roughly 20% of which are singletons. The length of the CDR3 is 16 residues. V trimming: 3 bases; J trimming: 2 bases; junction bases outside the gene matches: 6. Germline CDR1 SGHDT, CDR2 YYEEEE. This clonotype was obtained from an adult woman who had mild COVID-19 (a few samples of this study predate the infection). Cell type and time point are not known. The V and J genes are TRBV5-6 and TRBJ2-3; 10 bases map to TRBD2. Input material: PBMCs or a T cell subset sorted from them (not recorded which). CDR3 protein: CASSSWTSGNTDTQYF. For the CDR3, the DNA is TGTGCCAGCAGCTCCTGGACTAGCGGAAACACAGATACGCAGTATTTT.